Listed below are T cell receptor beta chains from one sample, sequenced in a study of long-term antiretroviral therapy in people with HIV. The table came from immunoSEQ multiplex PCR; TCRdb's copy has only in-frame clones and leaves some out. The table includes about 38,000 clones, approximately 79% detected once. The material sequenced was unsorted PBMCs, taken 1.5 years after starting antiretroviral therapy. Every receptor here comes from a man aged 18 to 30 with HIV. Each CDR3 is given with its conserved first and last residue. The D gene is left open where the match is weak. Not every row has a clone size; where given, it reads once, few, many or a size class.

clone size	V gene	CDR3 length	D gene	J gene	CDR3 DNA	CDR3 protein
once	TRBV14	15	.	TRBJ1-3	TGTGCCAGCAGCCAAGACAGGGTCTCCGGAAACACCATATATTTT	CASSQDRVSGNTIYF
few	TRBV19	13	.	TRBJ1-1	TGTGCCAGTAGTATGAACCCGAAGGTTGAAGCTTTCTTT	CASSMNPKVEAFF
.	TRBV13	17	TRBD1	TRBJ1-1	TGTGCCAGCAGCTCACCGGGACAGGGGGTAGTGAACACTGAAGCTTTCTTT	CASSSPGQGVVNTEAFF
.	TRBV18	15	.	TRBJ1-5	TGTGCCAGCTCACCGGACAAAAATAGCAATCAGCCCCAGCATTTT	CASSPDKNSNQPQHF
.	TRBV18	17	.	TRBJ2-1	TGTGCCAGCTCACCCCAACCAGGGGCCCGGGGGAACAATGAGCAGTTCTTC	CASSPQPGARGNNEQFF
.	TRBV5-8	14	.	TRBJ1-2	TGTGCCAGCAGCTACAAGACAGAGTACTATGGCTACACCTTC	CASSYKTEYYGYTF
.	TRBV9	17	TRBD2	TRBJ2-7	TGTGCCAGCAGCGAGGGATCAGGTCTAGCGGGAGACTACGAGCAGTACTTC	CASSEGSGLAGDYEQYF
.	TRBV7-9	15	TRBD2	TRBJ2-7	TGTGCCAGCAGCTTAGAGCGGGAGGCCCCTTACGAGCAGTACTTC	CASSLEREAPYEQYF
.	TRBV5-1	15	TRBD1	TRBJ1-2	TGCGCCAGCAGCTTGGGCCAGGGGGCCACTTATGGCTACACCTTC	CASSLGQGATYGYTF
.	TRBV9	14	.	TRBJ2-7	TGTGCCAGCAGCGTAGCGGCTAGTGGCTACGAGCAGTACTTC	CASSVAASGYEQYF
.	TRBV28	12	.	TRBJ2-1	TGTGCCAGCAGTTTAGAGGGATACGAGCAGTTCTTC	CASSLEGYEQFF